Below are 11 T cell receptor beta chains sequenced from a single sample in a study of shared clonotypes between healthy human individuals. Assay used: immunoSEQ multiplex PCR; TCRdb lists only in-frame clones, some missing. The sample lists about 1 million clones; roughly 80% were seen once. The sample was memory CD4+ T cells sorted from blood. The subset: CD45RA-negative fraction. The receptors originated from a man between 18 and 29 years old in good health.

This clone occurred a few times. The rearrangement links TRBV28 to TRBJ2-2; D may be TRBD2 (5 bases). The germline V and J ends were trimmed by 5 bases and 0 bases, with 16 bases remaining between them. CDR3 length: 17 residues. The germline V gene has CDR1 MDHEN and CDR2 SYDVKM. In DNA form, the CDR3 reads TGTGCCAGCAGTCCGTGGACGGGAAGAACGAACACCGGGGAGCTGTTTTTT. It codes for CASSPWTGRTNTGELFF. Full variable domain (remainder filled in from reference TRBV28 and TRBJ2-2): DVKVTQSSRYLVKRTGEKVFLECVQDMDHENMFWYRQDPGLGLRLIYFSYDVKMKEKGDIPEGYSVSREKKERFSLILESASTNQTSMYLCASSPWTGRTNTGELFFGEGSRLTVL.

The chain has TRBV5-1 and TRBJ1-6; D may be TRBD1 (5 bases). This CDR3 is 14 amino acids long. Trimming took 4 bases from V and 8 from J, leaving 13 bases between them. Germline loops: CDR1 SGHRS, CDR2 YFSETQ. The CDR3 loop is CASSRGEGHSPLHF. Here the CDR3 DNA reads TGCGCCAGCAGCCGGGGGGAGGGGCATTCACCCCTCCACTTT.

This CDR3 reads CASSLQDREETQYF. The CDR3 region has the DNA TGCGCCAGCAGCCTCCAGGACAGGGAAGAGACCCAGTACTTC. The chain uses TRBV5-1 and TRBJ2-5; 8 positions agree with TRBD1. Trimming cost V 4 bases and J 3 bases; bases outside gene matches: 5. The germline V gene encodes CDR1 SGHRS and CDR2 YFSETQ. The CDR3 is made up of 14 amino acids.

The rearrangement links TRBV7-8 to TRBJ2-3; TRBD2 matches 8 bases. Trimming took 8 bases from V and 7 from J; bases not matched to a gene: 17. Germline V CDR1 and CDR2: SGHVS, FQNEAQ. This CDR3 is built from 16 residues. The CDR3 is CASGLAGHKTIHTQYF. The CDR3 DNA reads as TGTGCCAGCGGGCTAGCGGGCCACAAGACGATCCATACGCAGTATTTT.

This clone was found a few times. The J gene is TRBJ1-2, the V gene TRBV2, with D possibly being TRBD1 (6 bases). With 4 bases removed from V and 5 bases from J, the gap between germline ends came to 14 bases. Germline lookup yields CDR1 SNHLY and CDR2 FYNNEI. The CDR3 length is 14 residues. The CDR3 sequence is CASSAPGQGYGYTF. Here the CDR3 DNA reads TGTGCCAGCAGTGCCCCGGGGCAGGGGTATGGCTACACCTTC.

The J gene is TRBJ2-1, the V gene TRBV18, with D possibly matching TRBD1 (6 bases). The CDR3 has 17 amino acids. V gave up 3 bases and J gave up 0 bases, with 15 bases separating them. Germline loops: CDR1 KGHSH, CDR2 LQKENI. The CDR3 sequence: CASSPEVGQSSYNEQFF. The CDR3 DNA reads as TGTGCCAGCTCACCTGAGGTGGGACAAAGCTCCTACAATGAGCAGTTCTTC.

The chain recombines TRBV5-1 with TRBJ2-7, with D perhaps matching TRBD2 (6 bases). V gave up 2 bases and J gave up 5 bases, with 11 bases separating them. Per the germline V gene, CDR1 is SGHRS and CDR2 is YFSETQ. The length of the CDR3 is 13 residues. For the CDR3, the DNA is TGCGCCAGCAGCTTTGTTGGAGGGGACGAGCAGTACTTC. As protein: CASSFVGGDEQYF.

V gene TRBV28 combines with J gene TRBJ1-2, with TRBD1 matching 7 bases. The germline V gene encodes CDR1 MDHEN and CDR2 SYDVKM. The CDR3 extends over 13 amino acids. Trimming cost V 7 bases and J 7 bases; bases outside gene matches: 9. The CDR3 region is CASMVGQGGGYTF. CDR3 in DNA: TGTGCCAGCATGGTGGGTCAGGGGGGTGGCTACACCTTC.

DNA for the CDR3: TGTGCCAGCAGTTCACAGGGGGGGATCTCTGGGGCCAACGTCCTGACTTTC. Translating it yields CASSSQGGISGANVLTF. The chain combines TRBV28 with TRBJ2-6, with a tentative D call TRBD1 (8 bases). Trimming pared 4 bases from V and 0 bases from J, leaving 13 bases between. Germline V lookup: CDR1 MDHEN, CDR2 SYDVKM. This CDR3 is built from 17 residues.

CDR3 loop: CAWSAIETQYF. CDR3 DNA sequence: TGTGCCTGGTCTGCGATCGAGACCCAGTACTTC. The chain couples TRBV30 to TRBJ2-5, with D uncertain. The CDR3 extends over 11 amino acids. Germline V CDR1 and CDR2: GTSNPN, SVGIG (reference sequence). V was cut by 5 bases and J by 5 bases, with 9 bases left in between.

The J gene is TRBJ2-5, the V gene TRBV30; 8 bases agree with TRBD2. The better agreement between TRBJ2-7 and the DNA end casts doubt on the J call. This CDR3 has 15 amino acids. CDR1 and CDR2 (germline): GTSNPN, SVGIG (reference sequence). The CDR3 region is CAWSRPGLGLNEQYF. Here the CDR3 DNA reads TGTGCCTGGAGCCGACCGGGACTAGGTCTTAACGAGCAGTACTTC.